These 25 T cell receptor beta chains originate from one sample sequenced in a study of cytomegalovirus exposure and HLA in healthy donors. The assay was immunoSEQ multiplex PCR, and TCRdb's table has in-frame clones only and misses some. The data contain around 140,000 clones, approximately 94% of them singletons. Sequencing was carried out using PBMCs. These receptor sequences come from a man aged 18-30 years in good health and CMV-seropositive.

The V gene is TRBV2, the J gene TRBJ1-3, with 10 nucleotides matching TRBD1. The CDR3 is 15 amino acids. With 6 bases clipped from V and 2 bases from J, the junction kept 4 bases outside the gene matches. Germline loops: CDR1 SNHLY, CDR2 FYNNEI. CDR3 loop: CASSATGGAGNTIYF. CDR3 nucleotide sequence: TGTGCCAGCAGCGCGACAGGGGGCGCTGGAAACACCATATATTTT.

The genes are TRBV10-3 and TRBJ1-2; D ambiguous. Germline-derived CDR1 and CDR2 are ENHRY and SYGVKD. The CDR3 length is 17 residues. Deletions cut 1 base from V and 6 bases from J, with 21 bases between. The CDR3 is CAISEYLSGIKDNGYTF. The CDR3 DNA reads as TGTGCCATCAGTGAGTATCTGTCGGGGATAAAAGATAATGGCTACACCTTC.

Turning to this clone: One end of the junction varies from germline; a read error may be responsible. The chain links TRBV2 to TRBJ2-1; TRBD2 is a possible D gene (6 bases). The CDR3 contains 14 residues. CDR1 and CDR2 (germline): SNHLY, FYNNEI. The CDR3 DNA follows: TGTGCCAGCAGGGGGGGACTCTCCTTCAATGAGCAGTTCTTC. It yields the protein CASRGGLSFNEQFF.

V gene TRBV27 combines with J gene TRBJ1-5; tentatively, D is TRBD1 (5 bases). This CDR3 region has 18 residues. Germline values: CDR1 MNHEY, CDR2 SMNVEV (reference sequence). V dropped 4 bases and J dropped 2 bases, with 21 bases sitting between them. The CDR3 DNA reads TGTGCCAGCAGTTCCTCGGCTGCCCGGGGGTTAGGCAATCAGCCCCAGCATTTT. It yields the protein CASSSSAARGLGNQPQHF.

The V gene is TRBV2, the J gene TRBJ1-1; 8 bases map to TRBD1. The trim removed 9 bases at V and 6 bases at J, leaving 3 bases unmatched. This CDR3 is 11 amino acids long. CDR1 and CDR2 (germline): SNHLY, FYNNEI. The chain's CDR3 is CASTGGAEAFF. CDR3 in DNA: TGTGCCAGTACAGGGGGGGCTGAAGCTTTCTTT.

The CDR3 spells CASSLVETGEVYEQYF. CDR3 coding DNA: TGCGCCAGCAGCTTGGTCGAGACAGGGGAGGTCTACGAGCAGTACTTC. J is TRBJ2-7 and V is TRBV5-1, with 8 bases that match TRBD1. The ends lost 0 bases at V and 3 bases at J; junction bases unmatched: 8. Germline V gene data show CDR1 as SGHRS and CDR2 as YFSETQ. The CDR3 extends over 16 amino acids.

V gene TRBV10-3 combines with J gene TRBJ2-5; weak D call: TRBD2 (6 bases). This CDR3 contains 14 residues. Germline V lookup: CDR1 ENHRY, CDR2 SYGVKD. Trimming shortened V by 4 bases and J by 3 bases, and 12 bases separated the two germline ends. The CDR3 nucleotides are TGTGCCATCAGTGGGGACTCTGCTAAAGAGACCCAGTACTTC. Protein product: CAISGDSAKETQYF.

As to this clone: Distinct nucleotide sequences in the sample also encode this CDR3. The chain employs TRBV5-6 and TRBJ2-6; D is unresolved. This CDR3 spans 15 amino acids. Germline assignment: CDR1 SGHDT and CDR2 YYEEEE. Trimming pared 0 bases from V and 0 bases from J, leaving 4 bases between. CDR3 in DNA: TGTGCCAGCAGCTTGGTTAGCTCTGGGGCCAACGTCCTGACTTTC. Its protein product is CASSLVSSGANVLTF.

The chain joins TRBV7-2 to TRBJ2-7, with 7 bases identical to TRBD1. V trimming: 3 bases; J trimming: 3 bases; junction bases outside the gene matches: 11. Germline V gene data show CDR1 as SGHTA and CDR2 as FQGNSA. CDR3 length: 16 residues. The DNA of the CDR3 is TGTGCCAGCAGCTTGGGCAGAGACAGGGTTGTCTACGAGCAGTACTTC. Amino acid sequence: CASSLGRDRVVYEQYF.

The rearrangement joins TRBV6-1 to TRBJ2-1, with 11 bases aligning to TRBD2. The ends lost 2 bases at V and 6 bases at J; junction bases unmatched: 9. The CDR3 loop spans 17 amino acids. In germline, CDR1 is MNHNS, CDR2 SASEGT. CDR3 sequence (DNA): TGTGCCAGCAGTGAAAAAGTGCCGGGACTAGCGGTCAATGAGCAGTTCTTC. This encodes CASSEKVPGLAVNEQFF.

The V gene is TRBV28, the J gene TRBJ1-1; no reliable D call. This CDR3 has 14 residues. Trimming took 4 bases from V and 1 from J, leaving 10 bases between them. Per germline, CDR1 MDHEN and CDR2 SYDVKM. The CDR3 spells CASSSILANTEAFF. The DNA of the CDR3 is TGTGCCAGCAGTTCGATCTTAGCGAACACTGAAGCTTTCTTT.

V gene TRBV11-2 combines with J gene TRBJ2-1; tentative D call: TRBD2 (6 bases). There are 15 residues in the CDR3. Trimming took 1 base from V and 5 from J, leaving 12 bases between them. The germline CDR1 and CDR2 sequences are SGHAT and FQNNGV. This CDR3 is CASSLAGLPNNEQFF. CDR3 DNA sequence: TGTGCCAGCAGCTTAGCGGGACTTCCTAACAATGAGCAGTTCTTC.

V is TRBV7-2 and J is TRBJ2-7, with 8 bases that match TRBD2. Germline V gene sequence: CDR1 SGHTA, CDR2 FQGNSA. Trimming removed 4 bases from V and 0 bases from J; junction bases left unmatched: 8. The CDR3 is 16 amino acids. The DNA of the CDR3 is TGTGCCAGCAGCTCCAGCGGGAGAGTTTCCTCCTACGAGCAGTACTTC. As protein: CASSSSGRVSSYEQYF.

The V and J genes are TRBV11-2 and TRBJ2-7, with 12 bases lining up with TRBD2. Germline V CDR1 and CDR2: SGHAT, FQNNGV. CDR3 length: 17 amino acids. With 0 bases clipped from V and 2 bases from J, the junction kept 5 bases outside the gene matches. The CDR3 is CASSLERLAGGTYEQYF. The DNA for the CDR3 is TGTGCCAGCAGCTTAGAGCGGCTAGCGGGAGGGACCTACGAGCAGTACTTC.

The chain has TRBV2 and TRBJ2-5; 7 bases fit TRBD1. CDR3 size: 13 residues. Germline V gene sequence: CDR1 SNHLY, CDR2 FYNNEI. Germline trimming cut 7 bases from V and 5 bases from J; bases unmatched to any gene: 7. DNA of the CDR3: TGTGCCAGCAATACAGGGGTTAGGGAGACCCAGTACTTC. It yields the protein CASNTGVRETQYF.

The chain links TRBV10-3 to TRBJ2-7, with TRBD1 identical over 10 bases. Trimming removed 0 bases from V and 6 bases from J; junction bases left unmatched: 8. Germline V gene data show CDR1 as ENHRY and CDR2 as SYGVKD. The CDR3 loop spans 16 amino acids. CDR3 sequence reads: CAISESWTGGVSEQYF. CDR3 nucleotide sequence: TGTGCCATCAGTGAGTCGTGGACAGGGGGTGTGTCCGAGCAGTACTTC.

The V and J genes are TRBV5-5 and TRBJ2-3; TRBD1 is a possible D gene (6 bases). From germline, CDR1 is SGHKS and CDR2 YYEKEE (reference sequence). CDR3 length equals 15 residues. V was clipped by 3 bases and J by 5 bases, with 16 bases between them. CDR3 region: CASSYSDVRGDTQYF. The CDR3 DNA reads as TGTGCCAGCAGCTACAGCGACGTCAGGGGAGATACGCAGTATTTT.

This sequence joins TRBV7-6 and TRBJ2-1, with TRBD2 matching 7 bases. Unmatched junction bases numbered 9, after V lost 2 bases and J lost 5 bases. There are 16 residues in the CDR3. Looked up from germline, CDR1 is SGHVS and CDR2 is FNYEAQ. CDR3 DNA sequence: TGTGCCAGCAGCTTAAGGGCTAGCGGAAAGAACAATGAGCAGTTCTTC. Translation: CASSLRASGKNNEQFF.

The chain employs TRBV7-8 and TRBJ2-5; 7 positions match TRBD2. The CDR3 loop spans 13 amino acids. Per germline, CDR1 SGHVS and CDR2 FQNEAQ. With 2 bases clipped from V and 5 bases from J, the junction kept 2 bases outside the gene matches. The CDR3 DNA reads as TGTGCCAGCAGCTTACGGGAGGTGGAGACCCAGTACTTC. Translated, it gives CASSLREVETQYF.

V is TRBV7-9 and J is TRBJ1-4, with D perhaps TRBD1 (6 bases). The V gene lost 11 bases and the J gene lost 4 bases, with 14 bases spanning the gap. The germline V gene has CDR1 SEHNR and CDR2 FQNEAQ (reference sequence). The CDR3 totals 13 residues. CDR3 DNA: TGTGCCCTGCCGGACAGTCATAATGAAAAACTGTTTTTT. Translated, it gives CALPDSHNEKLFF. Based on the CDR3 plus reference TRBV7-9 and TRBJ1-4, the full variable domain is DTGVSQNPRHKITKRGQNVTFRCDPISEHNRLYWYRQTLGQGPEFLTYFQNEAQLEKSRLLSDRFSAERPKGSFSTLEIQRTEQGDSAMYLCALPDSHNEKLFFGSGTQLSVL.

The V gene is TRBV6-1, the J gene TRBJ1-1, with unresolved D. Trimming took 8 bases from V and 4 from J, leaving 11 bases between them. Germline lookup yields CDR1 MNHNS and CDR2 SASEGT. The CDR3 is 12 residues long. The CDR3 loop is CASLPPVTEAFF. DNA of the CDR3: TGTGCCAGCCTTCCCCCGGTCACTGAAGCTTTCTTT.

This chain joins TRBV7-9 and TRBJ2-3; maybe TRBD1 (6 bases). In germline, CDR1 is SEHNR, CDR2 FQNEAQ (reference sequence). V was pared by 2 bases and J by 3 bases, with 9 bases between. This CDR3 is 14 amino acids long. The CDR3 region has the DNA TGTGCCAGCAGCTTACCCAGGGGAACAGATACGCAGTATTTT. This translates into CASSLPRGTDTQYF.

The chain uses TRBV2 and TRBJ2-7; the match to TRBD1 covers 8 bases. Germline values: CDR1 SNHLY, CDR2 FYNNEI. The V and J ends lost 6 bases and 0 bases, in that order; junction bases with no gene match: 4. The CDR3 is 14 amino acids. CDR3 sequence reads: CASRTGVSSYEQYF. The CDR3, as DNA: TGTGCCAGCAGGACAGGGGTTAGCTCCTACGAGCAGTACTTC. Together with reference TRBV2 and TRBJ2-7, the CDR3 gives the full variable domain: EPEVTQTPSHQVTQMGQEVILRCVPISNHLYFYWYRQILGQKVEFLVSFYNNEISEKSEIFDDQFSVERPDGSNFTLKIRSTKLEDSAMYFCASRTGVSSYEQYFGPGTRLTVT.

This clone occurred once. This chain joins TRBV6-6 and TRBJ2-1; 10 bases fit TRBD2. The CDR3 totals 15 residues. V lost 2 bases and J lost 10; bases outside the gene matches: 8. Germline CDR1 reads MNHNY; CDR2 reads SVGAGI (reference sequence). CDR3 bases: TGTGCCAGCAGTTACAGAGCGGGAGGGCAAAGAGAGCAGTTCTTC. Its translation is CASSYRAGGQREQFF.

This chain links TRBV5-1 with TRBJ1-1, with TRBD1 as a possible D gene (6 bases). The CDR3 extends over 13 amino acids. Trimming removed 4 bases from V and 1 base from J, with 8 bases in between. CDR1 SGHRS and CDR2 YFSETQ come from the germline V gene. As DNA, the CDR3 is TGCGCCAGCAGCGAGGGGGAGAACACTGAAGCTTTCTTT. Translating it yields CASSEGENTEAFF.